This T cell receptor beta chain was found in a study of CD8 T cell repertoires and HIV-1 epitope variants. In its sample, this clone was seen a few times. The antigen remains undetermined. TCRdb keeps only in-frame clones here, not all; method: immunoSEQ multiplex PCR. The table has 5,400 or so clones, approximately 70% seen once. V was cut by 3 bases and J by 7 bases, with 10 bases left in between. Looked up from germline, CDR1 is WSHSY and CDR2 is SAAADI. CDR3 length equals 12 residues. The chain recombines TRBV10-2 with TRBJ2-7; TRBD1 might be the D (5 bases). The sequence was collected from a male donor with HIV. Sequences were obtained from cultured CD8+ T cells derived from PBMCs. The CDR3 bases are TGCGCCAGCAGTGATTGGGGCGGTGAGCAGTACTTC. This gives the protein CASSDWGGEQYF.